These 25 T cell receptor beta chains were all obtained from the same sample, sequenced in a study of cytomegalovirus exposure and HLA in healthy donors. Sequencing used immunoSEQ multiplex PCR; TCRdb keeps in-frame clones, though not all of them. Found here are roughly 75,000 clones, 94% of them singletons; the top ten hold roughly 1.4%. Specimen: PBMCs. The source is a man aged 18 to 29 in good health and CMV-seropositive.

V and J are TRBV5-1 and TRBJ2-2; TRBD1 matches at 8 bases. This CDR3 region has 15 residues. In germline, CDR1 is SGHRS, CDR2 YFSETQ. V lost 4 bases, J lost 0 bases, and 2 bases stayed unmatched. CDR3 loop: CASSPQGANTGELFF. As DNA, the CDR3 is TGCGCCAGCAGCCCACAGGGGGCGAACACCGGGGAGCTGTTTTTT.

V gene TRBV14 combines with J gene TRBJ2-2; 9 bases line up with TRBD1. The ends lost 5 bases at V and 6 bases at J; junction bases unmatched: 13. The CDR3 extends over 17 amino acids. Germline V gene lookup returns CDR1 SGHDN and CDR2 FVKESK. CDR3 nucleotide sequence: TGTGCCAGCAGCTTGAGACCCCCGGGACAGGGTTCCGGGGAGCTGTTTTTT. The encoded protein is CASSLRPPGQGSGELFF.

This clone was observed once. This chain links TRBV2 with TRBJ1-5; D remains unclear. The germline gives CDR1 SNHLY, CDR2 FYNNEI. The germline V and J ends were trimmed by 7 bases and 4 bases, with 14 bases remaining between them. The CDR3 totals 14 residues. The CDR3, as DNA: TGTGCCAGCAACGGCCCAGGTAGGAATCAGCCCCAGCATTTT. Amino acid sequence: CASNGPGRNQPQHF.

The V and J genes are TRBV5-8 and TRBJ2-7, with 7 bases lining up with TRBD1. The CDR3 length is 15 residues. Trimming cost V 2 bases and J 3 bases; bases outside gene matches: 8. Germline CDR1 and CDR2: SGHTS and YDEGEE. The chain's CDR3 is CASSFRRQGIYEQYF. The DNA of the CDR3 is TGTGCCAGCAGCTTTAGACGACAGGGCATCTACGAGCAGTACTTC.

The V call is TRBV18, the J call TRBJ2-7; D possibly corresponds to TRBD1 (6 bases). V dropped 1 base and J dropped 3 bases, with 13 bases sitting between them. This CDR3 contains 15 residues. Per germline, CDR1 KGHSH and CDR2 LQKENI. CDR3 nucleotides: TGTGCCAGCTCACCACAGACAGGACTCGACTACGAGCAGTACTTC. It encodes CASSPQTGLDYEQYF.

The CDR3 loop reads CATSRARRGTDTQYF. In nucleotides, the CDR3 is TGTGCCACCAGCAGAGCGAGGAGGGGAACAGATACGCAGTATTTT. The chain employs TRBV15 and TRBJ2-3, with D tentatively TRBD2 (6 bases). Trimming pared 1 base from V and 3 bases from J, leaving 11 bases between. In germline, CDR1 is LNHNV, CDR2 YYDKDF (reference sequence). The CDR3 loop spans 15 amino acids. Using reference TRBV15 and TRBJ2-3 for the parts outside the CDR3, the full variable domain is DAMVIQNPRYQVTQFGKPVTLSCSQTLNHNVMYWYQQKSSQAPKLLFHYYDKDFNNEADTPDNFQSRRPNTSFCFLDIRSPGLGDTAMYLCATSRARRGTDTQYFGPGTRLTVL.

The CDR3, as DNA: TGTGCCAGTAGCCGGGCAGGGCCTAATCAGCCCCAGCATTTT. Translation: CASSRAGPNQPQHF. The chain uses TRBV19 and TRBJ1-5; D perhaps matches TRBD1 (5 bases). Deletions cut 6 bases from V and 4 bases from J, with 13 bases between. CDR1 LNHDA and CDR2 SQIVND come from the germline V gene (reference sequence). This CDR3 spans 14 amino acids.

The gene calls are TRBV7-3 and TRBJ2-1, with 9 positions matching TRBD1. Trimming cost V 3 bases and J 6 bases; bases outside gene matches: 6. This CDR3 is 15 amino acids long. Per the germline V gene, CDR1 is SGHTA and CDR2 is FQGTGA. CDR3 sequence: CASSFRDREFNEQFF. The CDR3 DNA follows: TGTGCCAGCAGCTTCCGGGACAGGGAATTCAATGAGCAGTTCTTC.

The V and J genes are TRBV6-5 and TRBJ2-7; 10 bases fit TRBD1. Trimming took 8 bases from V and 4 from J; bases not matched to a gene: 8. There are 14 residues in the CDR3. Germline V gene data show CDR1 as MNHEY and CDR2 as SVGAGI. CDR3 bases: TGTGCCAGCGGGTCCGGGACAGGGGCTTACGAGCAGTACTTC. It yields the protein CASGSGTGAYEQYF.

V is TRBV9 and J is TRBJ1-1, with TRBD1 matching 8 bases. The CDR3 is made up of 14 amino acids. From germline, CDR1 is SGDLS and CDR2 YYNGEE. The J segment lost 1 base and the V segment lost 4 bases, leaving 3 bases of the junction unmatched. The CDR3 loop reads CASSPGTGNTEAFF. CDR3 nucleotides: TGTGCCAGCAGCCCCGGGACAGGGAACACTGAAGCTTTCTTT.

The chain links TRBV29-1 to TRBJ2-7, with D possibly being TRBD1 (6 bases). Germline lookup yields CDR1 SQVTM and CDR2 ANQGSEA. The CDR3 has 19 amino acids. Deletions cut 4 bases from V and 3 bases from J, with 31 bases between. CDR3 loop: CSVVPTLTGSGFLRYEQYF. The CDR3 DNA follows: TGCAGCGTTGTCCCGACCCTTACAGGGTCGGGGTTCCTCCGCTACGAGCAGTACTTC.

This clone was seen only once. The rearrangement uses TRBV5-1 and TRBJ1-3; D remains unclear. Germline CDR1 reads SGHRS; CDR2 reads YFSETQ. The V end lost 4 bases, the J end lost 0 bases, and 8 bases lay between the germline ends. The CDR3 is 14 amino acids. CDR3 nucleotide sequence: TGCGCCAGCAGCACGGGAGACTCTGGAAACACCATATATTTT. This gives the protein CASSTGDSGNTIYF.

V is TRBV7-8 and J is TRBJ2-7; no clear D. Germline CDR1 is SGHVS and CDR2 is FQNEAQ. The CDR3 runs to 13 residues. Trimming took 5 bases from V and 2 from J, leaving 10 bases between them. The CDR3 is CASSPQATYEQYF. The DNA of the CDR3 is TGTGCCAGCAGCCCCCAGGCTACCTACGAGCAGTACTTC. The full variable domain, rest sourced from reference TRBV7-8 and TRBJ2-7, is GAGVSQSPRYKVAKRGQDVALRCDPISGHVSLFWYQQALGQGPEFLTYFQNEAQLDKSGLPSDRFFAERPEGSVSTLKIQRTQQEDSAVYLCASSPQATYEQYFGPGTRLTVT.

The chain uses TRBV9 and TRBJ2-1; TRBD2 aligns across 14 bases. The J segment lost 4 bases and the V segment lost 0 bases, leaving 6 bases of the junction unmatched. CDR3 length: 18 amino acids. Germline loops: CDR1 SGDLS, CDR2 YYNGEE. The CDR3 loop reads CASSVGLAGGPLYNEQFF. The CDR3 bases are TGTGCCAGCAGCGTAGGACTAGCGGGAGGGCCGTTGTACAATGAGCAGTTCTTC.

This chain links TRBV13 with TRBJ1-4, with a weak D call TRBD1 (6 bases). Trimming shortened V by 4 bases and J by 6 bases, and 12 bases separated the two germline ends. This CDR3 has 14 amino acids. Germline loops: CDR1 PRHDT, CDR2 FYEKMQ (reference sequence). The CDR3 loop is CASSSRDMDEKLFF. The CDR3 nucleotides are TGTGCCAGCAGCTCGAGGGACATGGATGAAAAACTGTTTTTT.

The chain employs TRBV5-1 and TRBJ1-4; 8 bases are shared with TRBD1. The germline CDR1 and CDR2 sequences are SGHRS and YFSETQ. Trimming removed 0 bases from V and 6 bases from J; junction bases left unmatched: 4. CDR3 size: 15 residues. CDR3 nucleotide sequence: TGCGCCAGCAGCTTGGATACAGGGGGGGATGAAAAACTGTTTTTT. This gives the protein CASSLDTGGDEKLFF.

The chain employs TRBV5-1 and TRBJ2-5; 8 bases are a match to TRBD2. Germline V gives CDR1 SGHRS, CDR2 YFSETQ. The CDR3 runs 13 residues. The ends lost 4 bases at V and 2 bases at J; junction bases unmatched: 1. DNA for the CDR3: TGCGCCAGCAGCGGCGGGGGGCAAGAGACCCAGTACTTC. Amino acids: CASSGGGQETQYF.

The V gene is TRBV7-2, the J gene TRBJ2-3, with 10 bases aligning to TRBD2. The CDR3 has 17 amino acids. With V trimmed by 1 base and J by 1 base, 5 bases remained unmatched. The germline V gene encodes CDR1 SGHTA and CDR2 FQGNSA. The CDR3 here is CASSLVGGTSGTDTQYF. The CDR3 DNA reads as TGTGCCAGCAGCTTAGTTGGGGGGACTAGCGGCACAGATACGCAGTATTTT.

The sample holds one count of this clone. This chain uses TRBV11-2 with TRBJ1-5; perhaps TRBD1 as D (6 bases). Per the germline V gene, CDR1 is SGHAT and CDR2 is FQNNGV. Trimming pared 5 bases from V and 6 bases from J, leaving 14 bases between. The CDR3 totals 14 residues. In DNA, the CDR3 is TGTGCCAGCAGCCAACAGGGTCGGGGTCAGCCCCAGCATTTT. Its protein product is CASSQQGRGQPQHF. The variable domain in full, completed from reference TRBV11-2 and TRBJ1-5, reads EAGVAQSPRYKIIEKRQSVAFWCNPISGHATLYWYQQILGQGPKLLIQFQNNGVVDDSQLPKDRFSAERLKGVDSTLKIQPAKLEDSAVYLCASSQQGRGQPQHFGDGTRLSIL.

CDR3 nucleotide sequence: TGTGCCAGTAGTATAGGCGTAAGGGGGACAGGGGGAACTGAAGCTTTCTTT. It codes for CASSIGVRGTGGTEAFF. This chain links TRBV19 with TRBJ1-1, with 11 bases matching TRBD1. Trimming took 1 base from V and 5 from J; bases not matched to a gene: 9. Germline lookup yields CDR1 LNHDA and CDR2 SQIVND (reference sequence). CDR3 length equals 17 residues. Full variable domain (remainder filled in from reference TRBV19 and TRBJ1-1): DGGITQSPKYLFRKEGQNVTLSCEQNLNHDAMYWYRQDPGQGLRLIYYSQIVNDFQKGDIAEGYSVSREKKESFPLTVTSAQKNPTAFYLCASSIGVRGTGGTEAFFGQGTRLTVV.

This clone was seen just once. V usage is TRBV6-5 and J usage is TRBJ2-7, with 8 bases aligning to TRBD2. The CDR3 covers 16 residues. Trimming removed 0 bases from V and 4 bases from J; junction bases left unmatched: 8. Germline V lookup: CDR1 MNHEY, CDR2 SVGAGI. CDR3 nucleotides: TGTGCCAGCAGTTACTCGATAGTTAGCGGGACTTACGAGCAGTACTTC. It codes for CASSYSIVSGTYEQYF.

This clone was picked up one time. This chain connects TRBV10-3 to TRBJ1-1, with no clear D. The CDR3 has 12 amino acids. V was shortened by 10 bases and J by 1 base, with 10 bases between the two germline ends. Germline CDR1 and CDR2: ENHRY and SYGVKD. The CDR3 DNA sequence: TGTGCCACCAGATCCCAGAACACTGAAGCTTTCTTT. Translating gives CATRSQNTEAFF.

The chain links TRBV30 to TRBJ1-5, with D perhaps TRBD1 (5 bases). This CDR3 has 13 amino acids. Germline CDR1 and CDR2: GTSNPN and SVGIG (reference sequence). V lost 4 bases, J lost 2 bases, and 9 bases lay in between. The CDR3 is CAWNQGGNQPQHF. DNA of the CDR3: TGTGCCTGGAACCAGGGCGGCAATCAGCCCCAGCATTTT. Full variable domain (outside the CDR3, taken from reference TRBV30 and TRBJ1-5): SQTIHQWPATLVQPVGSPLSLECTVEGTSNPNLYWYRQAAGRGLQLLFYSVGIGQISSEVPQNLSASRPQDRQFILSSKKLLLSDSGFYLCAWNQGGNQPQHFGDGTRLSIL.

The chain carries TRBV7-9 and TRBJ1-4; D is unresolved. Trimming removed 5 bases from V and 7 bases from J, with 14 bases in between. Per germline, CDR1 SEHNR and CDR2 FQNEAQ (reference sequence). The CDR3 extends over 14 amino acids. This CDR3 is CASSAKAGSEKLFF. CDR3 DNA: TGTGCCAGCAGCGCCAAGGCAGGCTCTGAAAAACTGTTTTTT.

This clone has only one observation. The chain combines TRBV29-1 with TRBJ1-1; D possibly corresponds to TRBD1 (6 bases). The CDR3 sequence is 14 residues long. From germline, CDR1 is SQVTM and CDR2 ANQGSEA. V lost 4 bases, J lost 0 bases, and 12 bases lay in between. The CDR3 sequence is CSVVGGRMNTEAFF. Here the CDR3 DNA reads TGCAGCGTTGTCGGGGGGCGCATGAACACTGAAGCTTTCTTT.